This T cell receptor (beta chain) was found in a study of T cell repertoires in ileal Crohn's disease. Generated by immunoSEQ multiplex PCR, the TCRdb table keeps only in-frame clones and is missing some. The sample includes thousands of clones, around 80% seen only once; the top ten take roughly 3%. Study-wide points: Active smokers at surgery had more clonal expansions than non-smokers.

As for this clone: No antigen is known for it.

The CDR3 runs to 15 residues. V dropped 0 bases and J dropped 4 bases, with 11 bases sitting between them. Germline-derived CDR1 and CDR2 are SGHRS and YFSETQ. The TCR sequence derives from an adult with Crohn's disease. Material for sequencing was ileal tissue. The chain has TRBV5-1 and TRBJ2-1, with TRBD2 as a possible D gene (5 bases). CDR3 nucleotides: TGCGCCAGCAGCTTGGGGGGAGAACGGTACAATGAGCAGTTCTTC. This translates into CASSLGGERYNEQFF.